This T cell receptor beta chain comes out of a study of a mutant IDH1 vaccine in newly diagnosed glioma. Noted time point: week 5, during vaccination. Doses of 300 ug of mutant IDH1 20-mer peptide were given with topical imiquimod. Donors had new WHO grade 3 or 4 IDH1-mutant, ATRX-lost astrocytomas. Sequenced by immunoSEQ multiplex PCR; TCRdb stores in-frame clones only, minus some. The table shows 50,000 to 60,000 clones, with 78% occurring only once. The study's findings and limits: The authors found pseudoprogression apparently unrelated to changes in top peripheral T cell clonotypes. Induction of immune responses by the vaccine occurred in about 95% of patients.

Notes on this clone: Its specificity is not known.

This CDR3 spans 13 amino acids. CDR1 is SGHTA, CDR2 FQGNSA, per germline. V was cut by 4 bases and J by 4 bases, with 7 bases left in between. The chain recombines TRBV7-2 with TRBJ2-2, with D possibly TRBD2 on 6 matching bases. This specimen was PBMCs, taken from a glioma patient whose treatment included an IDH1 peptide vaccine. This clonotype was sampled from a man in his fifties or sixties with glioma. As DNA, the CDR3 is TGTGCCAGCAGCTGGGGGGTCACCGGGGAGCTGTTTTTT. Translating gives CASSWGVTGELFF.